This T cell receptor (beta chain) originates from a study of blood T cell repertoires in COVID-19. Study details: Samples taken during acute and convalescent COVID-19 were collected in the United States, Italy and Spain.

The CDR3 contains 13 residues. In germline, CDR1 is LNHNV, CDR2 YYDKDF (reference sequence). V dropped 0 bases and J dropped 7 bases, with 6 bases sitting between them. This clone has just a few counts. In the original workflow: Amplified reference gene primers provided the basis for estimating nucleated cell counts. Using immunoSEQ multiplex PCR, the repertoire was profiled, and TCRdb retains in-frame clones only, with some absent. That table gives V, J and clone size, and the DNA gave D and trimming. This table holds about 190,000 clones, less than 85% found once. The clonotype originates from a woman aged 55-70 years with acute COVID-19. Sequenced: PBMCs or T cells enriched from blood (not recorded which). The rearrangement joins TRBV15 to TRBJ1-4; D gene uncertain. The CDR3 region has the DNA TGTGCCACCAGCAGAGATCCAGGTGAAAAACTGTTTTTT. This encodes CATSRDPGEKLFF. The whole variable domain, remainder taken from reference TRBV15 and TRBJ1-4, is DAMVIQNPRYQVTQFGKPVTLSCSQTLNHNVMYWYQQKSSQAPKLLFHYYDKDFNNEADTPDNFQSRRPNTSFCFLDIRSPGLGDTAMYLCATSRDPGEKLFFGSGTQLSVL.